This record concerns one TCR beta chain sequence. Its antigen is currently unknown. This was the immunoSEQ version 4 assay in survey mode. Each sample used up to about 1 ug genomic DNA diluted to around 9.3 ng/uL. Profiling relied on immunoSEQ multiplex PCR, and the TCRdb table lists in-frame clones only, not all of them. The table has approximately 45,000 clones, 85% to 90% seen once. The record originates from a study of persistence of HIV-infected CD4 T cells. Study-level points and caveats: Within sorted populations, more oligoclonal TCRs accompanied more oligoclonal proviruses.

Anti-CD3/anti-CD28 beads served as a nonspecific positive control stimulus. Sorting of responding CD4+ T cells relied on upregulated CD40 ligand together with CD69. The CDR3 extends over 14 amino acids. The germline V and J ends were trimmed by 3 bases and 3 bases, with 15 bases remaining between them. Germline V gives CDR1 SQVTM, CDR2 ANQGSEA. The sequenced sample was CD4+ T cells sorted from PBMCs after approximately 19-hour stimulation, obtained from a patient who received antiretroviral therapy. The receptor was derived from an adult woman with HIV who was CMV-seropositive. The J gene is TRBJ2-7, the V gene TRBV29-1; no reliable D call. CDR3: CSVESAGTHYEQYF. DNA for the CDR3: TGCAGCGTTGAGTCGGCAGGAACCCACTACGAGCAGTACTTC.